The next 17 T cell receptor beta chains were all read from a single sample in a study of T cells in Graves' hyperthyroidism and ophthalmopathy. Researchers amplified the TCR beta CDR3 regions from RNA transcripts. First-round RT-PCR targeting the TCR CDR3 was performed with the HTBI primer set. One entry per CDR3 protein results from TCRdb running MiXCR on the multiplex PCR reads. The sample lists about 150,000 distinct CDR3 sequences; around 20% were seen once. Sequencing was performed on blood. These receptors came from a woman between 50 and 59 years old with Graves' hyperthyroidism that later progressed to Graves' ophthalmopathy.

In its sample, this clonotype was seen many times. The V gene is TRBV7-2, the J gene TRBJ2-2, with D tentatively TRBD1 (5 bases). V was pared by 0 bases and J by 2 bases, with 10 bases between. The CDR3 loop spans 16 amino acids. The germline CDR1 and CDR2 sequences are SGHTA and FQGNSA. The CDR3 region is CASSLAGRRNTGELFF. The DNA of the CDR3 is TGTGCCAGCAGCTTAGCGGGGCGGAGAAACACCGGGGAGCTGTTTTTT.

The chain uses TRBV29-1 and TRBJ2-1, with 9 bases matching TRBD1. Trimming at V came to 7 bases and at J to 6 bases, leaving 13 bases not matched to a gene. The germline gives CDR1 SQVTM, CDR2 ANQGSEA. This CDR3 is 15 amino acids long. The CDR3 region is CSATRSGQGLNEQFF. The CDR3 DNA reads TGCAGCGCGACCCGCTCAGGACAGGGGCTCAATGAGCAGTTCTTC.

At least ten counts were recorded for this clonotype. The rearrangement joins TRBV11-2 to TRBJ1-1; the D gene is possibly TRBD1 (5 bases). CDR1 and CDR2 (germline): SGHAT, FQNNGV. The CDR3 loop spans 14 amino acids. CDR3 loop: CATGWGVPNTEAFF. CDR3 nucleotide sequence: TGTGCAACCGGGTGGGGGGTACCTAACACTGAAGCTTTCTTT.

In its sample, this clonotype was seen many times. The chain recombines TRBV28 with TRBJ1-5; a weak D match, TRBD1 (6 bases). V gave up 8 bases and J gave up 4 bases, with 9 bases separating them. CDR1 is MDHEN and CDR2 is SYDVKM in the germline V gene. The CDR3 consists of 12 residues. The CDR3 here is CASRTGNQPQHF. Written as DNA, the CDR3 is TGTGCCAGCCGAACAGGGAATCAGCCCCAGCATTTT.

This clonotype was seen repeatedly, ten times or more. The chain is built from TRBV18 and TRBJ1-1, with 7 nucleotides matching TRBD1. The germline V gene has CDR1 KGHSH and CDR2 LQKENI. The CDR3 has 13 amino acids. J gave up 4 bases and V 7 bases, and 6 bases lay outside the gene matches. CDR3 nucleotides: TGTGCCAGCTTCACACAGGGGAGCACTGAAGCTTTCTTT. Protein product: CASFTQGSTEAFF.

The chain combines TRBV3-1 with TRBJ1-1; D is perhaps TRBD1 (5 bases). The CDR3 consists of 13 residues. V gave up 3 bases and J gave up 6 bases, with 11 bases separating them. CDR1 and CDR2 from the germline V gene are LGHDT and YNNKEL (reference sequence). CDR3 coding DNA: TGTGCCAGCAGCCAGATTGTAGGGGCTGAAGCTTTCTTT. This gives the protein CASSQIVGAEAFF.

This clonotype was counted ten times or more. The chain carries TRBV3-1 and TRBJ2-5, with a weak D call TRBD2 (6 bases). The CDR3 sequence is 15 residues long. CDR1 is LGHDT, CDR2 YNNKEL, per germline (reference sequence). V was pared by 7 bases and J by 1 base, with 16 bases between. For the CDR3, the DNA is TGTGCCAGCAAGCCGTCGGAGGGGATCCAAGAGACCCAGTACTTC. Protein: CASKPSEGIQETQYF.

This clonotype came up many times. V is TRBV18 and J is TRBJ1-1; TRBD1 is a possible D gene (5 bases). The CDR3 is 14 amino acids. Germline CDR1 KGHSH, CDR2 LQKENI. Trimming stripped 4 bases from V and 5 bases from J, with 14 bases between. The CDR3: CASSQRVTGTEAFF. CDR3 nucleotides: TGTGCCAGCTCACAGCGGGTCACAGGTACTGAAGCTTTCTTT.

Notes on this clonotype: It is likely a read error, because the conserved phenylalanine at the end of the CDR3 is missing. The V and J genes are TRBV5-1 and TRBJ2-7; TRBD1 might be the D (6 bases). The CDR3 has 14 amino acids. Germline CDR1 and CDR2: SGHRS and YFSETQ. Trimming pared 4 bases from V and 0 bases from J, leaving 11 bases between. The CDR3 nucleotides are TGCGCCAGCAGCGTTACAGGGAGCTCCTACGAGCAGTACCTC. The encoded protein is CASSVTGSSYEQYL.

This clonotype was recorded at least ten times. J is TRBJ1-2 and V is TRBV5-5, with 9 nucleotides matching TRBD1. The junction had 3 bases not matched to a gene; V was cut back by 4 bases and J by 2 bases. Germline-derived CDR1 and CDR2 are SGHKS and YYEKEE (reference sequence). The CDR3 is 14 amino acids. The CDR3 protein is CASSRDRVNYGYTF. The CDR3 coding sequence is TGTGCCAGCAGCCGGGACAGGGTAAACTATGGCTACACCTTC.

The table lists this clonotype with many counts. This chain joins TRBV20-1 and TRBJ2-1; 13 bases are shared with TRBD2. Germline V CDR1 and CDR2: DFQATT, SNEGSKA (reference sequence). After removal of 5 bases from V and 9 bases from J, the junction contained 10 bases not matched to a gene. This CDR3 comprises 15 residues. The CDR3 DNA is TGCAGTGCTGACCCCACTAGCGGGAGGGCCGGTGAGCAGTTCTTC. This gives the protein CSADPTSGRAGEQFF.

About this clonotype itself: This may be a read error: a much more frequent sequence differs by one nucleotide. The V call is TRBV2, the J call TRBJ1-5; 7 bases match TRBD1. Germline CDR1 reads SNHLY; CDR2 reads FYNNEI. The CDR3 consists of 14 residues. The CDR3 sequence: CASSAGQPDQSQHF. The CDR3 coding sequence is TGTGCCAGCAGTGCGGGACAGCCCGATCAGTCCCAGCATTTT.

This clonotype was seen many times. The chain employs TRBV6-2 or TRBV6-3 and TRBJ2-3, with no clear D. Trimming cost V 2 bases and J 4 bases, with 13 bases left between them. CDR1 MNHEY and CDR2 SVGEGT come from the germline V gene. There are 15 residues in the CDR3. CDR3 sequence (DNA): TGTGCCAGCAGTTACACCCCAGTGGCGGCAGATACGCAGTATTTT. Protein sequence: CASSYTPVAADTQYF.

This clonotype was seen a handful of times. V is TRBV7-9 and J is TRBJ1-5, with D possibly TRBD1 on 5 matching bases. V lost 5 bases, J lost 4 bases, and 12 bases lay in between. The CDR3 totals 14 residues. Per germline, CDR1 SEHNR and CDR2 FQNEAQ (reference sequence). CDR3 in amino acids: CASSKTGPNQPQHF. In DNA, the CDR3 is TGTGCCAGCAGCAAAACGGGACCTAATCAGCCCCAGCATTTT.

This clonotype was seen many times. The chain is built from TRBV5-1 and TRBJ2-3; D ambiguous. Trimming cost V 0 bases and J 2 bases, with 16 bases left between them. CDR3 length equals 17 residues. CDR1 and CDR2 (germline): SGHRS, YFSETQ. The CDR3 here is CASSLESTPRITDTQYF. The CDR3 region has the DNA TGCGCCAGCAGCTTGGAGTCGACTCCCCGAATCACAGATACGCAGTATTTT.

The chain couples TRBV20-1 to TRBJ2-7; TRBD2 matches at 10 bases. Looked up from germline, CDR1 is DFQATT and CDR2 is SNEGSKA (reference sequence). The trim removed 6 bases at V and 5 bases at J, leaving 13 bases unmatched. The CDR3 is 15 amino acids. The CDR3 loop is CSARGLAGGSHEQYF. The CDR3 nucleotides are TGCAGTGCGCGAGGTTTAGCGGGGGGTTCCCACGAGCAGTACTTC.

This clonotype was found many times. The chain joins TRBV11-3 to TRBJ2-1; TRBD1 aligns across 8 bases. With 6 bases clipped from V and 2 bases from J, the junction kept 9 bases outside the gene matches. From germline, CDR1 is SGHNT and CDR2 YENEEA. CDR3 length: 16 amino acids. CDR3 DNA: TGTGCCAGCAGTCCCGGACAGGGCAAGGCCTACAATGAGCAGTTCTTC. The encoded protein is CASSPGQGKAYNEQFF.